This T cell receptor beta chain was captured by sequencing in a study of T-cell memory formation after mild COVID-19. Per germline, CDR1 SGHRS and CDR2 YFSETQ. CDR3 length: 13 amino acids. V lost 0 bases and J lost 9, with 10 bases in between. A single record per CDR3 protein comes from TCRdb applying MiXCR to the 5' RACE reads. The table includes roughly 510,000 distinct CDR3 sequences, around 15% detected once. This clonotype was seen more than once but under ten times. Its antigen remains unknown. Study results and limitations: A subset of responding clones appeared in pre-infection memory, suggesting cross-reactive memory joined. There was a balanced CD4/CD8 profile in clones contracting day 15 to 85, and later expanders leaned CD4+. Whether second-wave clones peaking at day 37 were SARS-CoV-2 specific went unconfirmed.

Specimen: PBMCs or a T cell subset sorted from them (not recorded which). This TCR was sampled from an adult woman who had mild COVID-19 (a few samples of this study predate the infection). Cell type and time point are not known. V and J are TRBV5-1 and TRBJ2-1, with D hard to call. The CDR3 DNA reads as TGCGCCAGCAGCTTGGCCACAGTTGCTGAGCAGTTCTTC. Residues: CASSLATVAEQFF.